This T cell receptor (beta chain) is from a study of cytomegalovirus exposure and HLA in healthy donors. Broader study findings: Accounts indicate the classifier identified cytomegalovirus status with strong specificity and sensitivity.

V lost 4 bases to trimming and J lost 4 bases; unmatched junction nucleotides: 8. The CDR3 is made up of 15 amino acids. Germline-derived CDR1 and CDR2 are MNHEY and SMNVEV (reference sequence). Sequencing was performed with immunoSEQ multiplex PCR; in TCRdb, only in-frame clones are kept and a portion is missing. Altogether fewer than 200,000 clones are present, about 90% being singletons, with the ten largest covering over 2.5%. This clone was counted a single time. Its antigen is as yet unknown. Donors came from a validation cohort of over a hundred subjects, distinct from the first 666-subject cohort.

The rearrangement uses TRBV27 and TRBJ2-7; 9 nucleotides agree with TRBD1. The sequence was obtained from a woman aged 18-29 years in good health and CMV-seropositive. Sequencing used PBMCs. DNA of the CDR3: TGTGCCAGCAGTTCACAGGGGGCTTTGGTTTACGAGCAGTACTTC. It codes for CASSSQGALVYEQYF.